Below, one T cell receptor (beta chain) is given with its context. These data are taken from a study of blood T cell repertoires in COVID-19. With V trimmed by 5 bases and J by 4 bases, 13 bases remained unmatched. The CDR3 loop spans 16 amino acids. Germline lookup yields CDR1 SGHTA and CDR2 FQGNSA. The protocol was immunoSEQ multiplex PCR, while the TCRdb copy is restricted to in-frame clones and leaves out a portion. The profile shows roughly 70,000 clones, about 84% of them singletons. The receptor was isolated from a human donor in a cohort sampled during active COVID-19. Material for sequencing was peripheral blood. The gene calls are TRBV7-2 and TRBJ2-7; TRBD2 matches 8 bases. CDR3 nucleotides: TGTGCCAGCAGCCCTCCATTCGGCGGGAGGAGGTACGAGCAGTACTTC. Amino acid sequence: CASSPPFGGRRYEQYF.